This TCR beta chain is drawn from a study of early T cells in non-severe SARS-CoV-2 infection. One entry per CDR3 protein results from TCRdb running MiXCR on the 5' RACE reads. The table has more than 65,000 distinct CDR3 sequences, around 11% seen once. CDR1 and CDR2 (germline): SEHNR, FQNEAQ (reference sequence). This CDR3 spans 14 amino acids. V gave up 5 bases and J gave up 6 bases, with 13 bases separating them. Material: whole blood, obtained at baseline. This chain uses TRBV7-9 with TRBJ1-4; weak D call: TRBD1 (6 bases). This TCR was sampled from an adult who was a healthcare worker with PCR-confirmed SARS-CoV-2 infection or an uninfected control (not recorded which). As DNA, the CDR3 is TGTGCCAGCAGCCGCCAGGGGTTGTATGAAAAACTGTTTTTT. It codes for CASSRQGLYEKLFF.